Here is one TCR beta chain with its context. Its binding antigen is unknown. No much larger clone exists at a distance of one base, and base qualities are not known. The roughly 39 donors, aged roughly 6 to 95 years, were systemically healthy Caucasian individuals from Russia. Approximately 11 milliliters of peripheral blood were drawn from each donor into EDTA-treated Vacutainer tubes. Ficoll-Paque density-gradient centrifugation was used to isolate PBMCs, with at least 7 million obtained per sample. Trizol reagent was used to extract total RNA from PBMCs, with at least 6 micrograms per sample. Naive CD45RAhigh/CD27high T cell percentages were measured by flow cytometry on a PBMC aliquot from every donor. This sample was included in a study of blood T cells in healthy people across ages (dated by TCRdb to between 2015 and 2017). About the investigation overall: In model experiments, template switching captured about one uniquely barcoded TCR beta cDNA molecule for every two T cells. Age-related changes in TCR beta repertoire diversity were measured in the study by deep sequencing normalized with unique cDNA molecular identifiers. The donors were divided into four age groups: young (average 16 years), middle-aged (around 37), aged (approximately 64) and long-lived (82). To avoid experimental bias, donors of different ages were distributed randomly across sequencing lanes. Two additional independent replicas of 1 million unique cDNA reads from the same blood draw were analyzed for two donors (one aged 18 to 30 and one aged 80 or older).

According to the germline V gene (reference sequence), CDR1 reads MNHEY and CDR2 reads SMNVEV. Counted from cysteine to phenylalanine, this CDR3 has 16 amino acids. Only CDR3 DNA remains: 48 bases, in frame from the first base. V and J lose 0 bases and 4 bases, and a span of 15 bases separates them. Findings and caveats that apply to the study as a whole: Because profiling used bulk unsorted PBMCs, naive and antigen-experienced compartments could not be compared conclusively. A strong correlation was found between observed TCR beta diversity and the percentage of naive T cells measured by flow cytometry. As age increased, observed TCR beta diversity per million T cells dropped in a roughly linear way, and a significant reduction was already evident by age approximately 40. Because donor CMV infection status was unknown, age-related changes in expanded clonotypes were potentially confounded. The long-lived group showed more naive CD4+ T cells, fewer expanded clones and increased TCR diversity than the aged group, suggesting age selection. Estimates of total diversity based on one million sequenced T cells were regarded as lower bounds and as underestimates.

Library prep was done by 5' RACE. The data were produced on an Illumina HiSeq 2500. A second roughly 7 to 11 cycle PCR used a sample-barcoded 5' primer and a J-beta primer mix. Each TCR beta cDNA molecule received a unique molecular identifier from a template-switch 5' adaptor carrying 12 random nucleotides. Each sample yielded at least 2.5 million CDR3-containing paired-end reads. The Mint cDNA synthesis kit, primed by a TRBC-specific oligonucleotide, was used to synthesize first-strand cDNA from all RNA. After uracil-DNA glycosylase treatment, a first 18-cycle PCR used universal primers M1SS and BC2_uni_R on all cDNA. As for the original processing: Normalization of each sample was performed by random selection of 1 million high-quality reads, each carrying a distinct molecular identifier. Reads sharing molecular identifiers were discarded rather than binned into consensus sequences. MiTCR, with a Q25 quality threshold and the strictest error-elimination algorithm, was used for CDR3 identification, clonotype clustering and error correction. A nonparametric unseen species model using Euler transformation provided a lower-bound estimate of total TCR beta diversity. TCRdb redid the processing of the public reads, applying fastp at Q25 and MiXCR, and retained in-frame beta chains. Identical CDR3 protein sequences are pooled into one entry, listed with their most common genes and DNA. For this entry, the V and J calls and clone size follow TCRdb and not the study's own pipeline. Recorded for this sample are about 1.1 million distinct CDR3 sequences; roughly two fifths of them occurred a single time. 10% to 15% of the sample is taken by the ten largest.

The sequence is built from TRBV27 and TRBJ1-1; TRBD1 is possibly the D segment (6 matching bases). The source is a man younger than 35 in good health. Source material: blood. The CDR3 protein: CASSLSGWGPSTEAFF. The nucleotides are TGTGCCAGCAGTTTATCGGGGTGGGGGCCCTCCACTGAAGCTTTCTTT.